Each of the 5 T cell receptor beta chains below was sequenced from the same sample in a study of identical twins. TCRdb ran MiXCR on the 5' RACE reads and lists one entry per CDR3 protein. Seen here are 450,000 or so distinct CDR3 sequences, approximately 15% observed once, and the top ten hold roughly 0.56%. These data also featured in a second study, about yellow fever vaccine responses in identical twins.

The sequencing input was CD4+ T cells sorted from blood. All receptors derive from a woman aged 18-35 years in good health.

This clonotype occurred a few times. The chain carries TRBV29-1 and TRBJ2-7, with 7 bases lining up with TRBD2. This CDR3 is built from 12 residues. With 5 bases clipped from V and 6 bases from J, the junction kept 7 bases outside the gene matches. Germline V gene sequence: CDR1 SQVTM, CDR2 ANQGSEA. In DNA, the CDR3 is TGCAGCGTTTGCCCCACGGGGGGCGAGCAGTACTTC. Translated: CSVCPTGGEQYF.

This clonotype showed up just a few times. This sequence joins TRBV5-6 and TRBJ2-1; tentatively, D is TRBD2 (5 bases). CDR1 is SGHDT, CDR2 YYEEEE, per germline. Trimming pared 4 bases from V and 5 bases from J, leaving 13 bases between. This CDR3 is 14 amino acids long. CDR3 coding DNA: TGTGCCAGCAGCCCCCCCCCGACTAACAATGAGCAGTTCTTC. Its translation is CASSPPPTNNEQFF.

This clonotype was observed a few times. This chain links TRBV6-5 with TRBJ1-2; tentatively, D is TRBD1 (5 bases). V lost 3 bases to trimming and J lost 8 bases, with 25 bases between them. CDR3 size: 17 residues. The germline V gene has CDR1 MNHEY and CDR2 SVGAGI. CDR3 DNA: TGTGCCAGCAGTTATCAGACTTCAGGGAAATGGGCGGAAGGCTACACCTTC. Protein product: CASSYQTSGKWAEGYTF.

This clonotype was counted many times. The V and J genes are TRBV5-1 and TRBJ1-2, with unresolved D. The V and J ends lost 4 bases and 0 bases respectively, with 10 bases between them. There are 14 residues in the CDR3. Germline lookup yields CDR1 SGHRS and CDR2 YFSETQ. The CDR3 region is CASSNERANYGYTF. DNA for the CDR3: TGCGCCAGCAGCAACGAAAGGGCTAACTATGGCTACACCTTC.

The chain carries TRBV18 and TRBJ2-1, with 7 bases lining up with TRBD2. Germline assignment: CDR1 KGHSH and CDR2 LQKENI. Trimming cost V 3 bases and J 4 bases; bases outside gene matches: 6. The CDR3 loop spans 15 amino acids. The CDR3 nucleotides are TGTGCCAGCTCACCGGGAGGGGATAAATACAATGAGCAGTTCTTC. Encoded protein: CASSPGGDKYNEQFF.